This T cell receptor beta chain was profiled in a study of T-cell memory formation after mild COVID-19. UMIs and sample barcodes were carried by the TCR alpha and TCR beta cDNA libraries that 5'RACE produced using constant-segment primers. TCRdb re-derived calls from the 5' RACE reads in MiXCR, one entry per CDR3 protein. The sample includes about 190,000 distinct CDR3 sequences, around 17% seen only once; the top ten take roughly 2.4%. The CDR3 totals 12 residues. V was cut by 6 bases and J by 4 bases, with 11 bases left in between. CDR1 is DFQATT and CDR2 is SNEGSKA in the germline V gene (reference sequence).

The chain couples TRBV20-1 to TRBJ2-3; TRBD1 is a possible D gene (6 bases). The receptor comes from an adult woman who had mild COVID-19 (a few samples of this study predate the infection). Cell type and time point are not known. What was sequenced was PBMCs or a T cell subset sorted from them (not recorded which). The CDR3, as DNA: TGCAGTGCGAGAACAGGGCCAGATACGCAGTATTTT. The encoded protein is CSARTGPDTQYF.